The 6 T cell receptor beta chains below come from one sample, sequenced in a study of T cells in Graves' hyperthyroidism and ophthalmopathy. Amplified TCR beta CDR3 regions came from RNA transcripts. Initially, a first-round RT-PCR of the TCR CDR3 employed the HTBI primer set. Via MiXCR, TCRdb re-called the multiplex PCR reads, giving one row per CDR3 protein. Of some 800,000 distinct CDR3 sequences in the sample, around 38% were seen once. The source material was blood. Receptors were obtained from a man younger than 35 with Graves' hyperthyroidism.

This clonotype was recorded a few times. J is TRBJ1-6 and V is TRBV20-1; weak D call: TRBD1 (6 bases). This CDR3 contains 15 residues. The germline gives CDR1 DFQATT, CDR2 SNEGSKA (reference sequence). Deletions cut 0 bases from V and 2 bases from J, with 8 bases between. CDR3 protein: CSARDGGTYNSPLHF. The CDR3 DNA is TGCAGTGCTAGAGATGGGGGCACCTATAATTCACCCCTCCACTTT.

This clonotype has only a few counts. The V gene is TRBV6-5, the J gene TRBJ1-6, with unresolved D. Germline CDR1 and CDR2: MNHEY and SVGAGI. Trimming removed 10 bases from V and 9 bases from J, with 16 bases in between. The CDR3 spans 13 residues. CDR3 in DNA: TGTGCCACCAAGAGGGAGCCCCGTTCACCCCTCCACTTT. This gives the protein CATKREPRSPLHF.

The V and J genes are TRBV20-1 and TRBJ1-2, with no clear D. CDR3 length: 17 residues. Per the germline V gene, CDR1 is DFQATT and CDR2 is SNEGSKA (reference sequence). Between the trimmed V and J ends, which lost 3 bases and 4 bases, there was a span of 24 bases. The CDR3 loop is CSARSKGGLSLGYGYTF. CDR3 DNA sequence: TGCAGTGCTAGGTCCAAAGGAGGGTTGAGTCTAGGCTATGGCTACACCTTC.

The table lists this clonotype with many counts. The junction departs from the called germline gene at one end, perhaps through a read error. This chain links TRBV7-8 with TRBJ1-5; 10 positions match TRBD1. CDR3 length: 13 amino acids. CDR1 SGHVS and CDR2 FQNEAQ come from the germline V gene. The CDR3 DNA sequence: TGTGCCAGCAGTCACTCGCCGGGACAGGGGAAAAGTTTT. Its translation is CASSHSPGQGKSF. Together with reference TRBV7-8 and TRBJ1-5, the CDR3 gives the full variable domain: GAGVSQSPRYKVAKRGQDVALRCDPISGHVSLFWYQQALGQGPEFLTYFQNEAQLDKSGLPSDRFFAERPEGSVSTLKIQRTQQEDSAVYLCASSHSPGQGKSFGDGTRLSIL.

The chain combines TRBV7-3 with TRBJ2-7, with 12 bases that match TRBD2. The J call is in doubt because the DNA end fits TRBJ2-1 better. Germline V gene sequence: CDR1 SGHTA, CDR2 FQGTGA. CDR3 length: 15 residues. As DNA, the CDR3 is TGTGCCAGCAGCTTGACTAGCGGGGGCTACAATGAGCAGTTCTTC. Its protein product is CASSLTSGGYNEQFF.

The chain is built from TRBV7-9 and TRBJ1-1; D unresolved. The V gene lost 7 bases and the J gene lost 3 bases, with 24 bases spanning the gap. The CDR3 is made up of 17 amino acids. Germline V gene lookup returns CDR1 SEHNR and CDR2 FQNEAQ (reference sequence). The CDR3 sequence: CASMFGGPTGVDTEAFF. In nucleotides, the CDR3 is TGTGCCAGCATGTTTGGTGGCCCGACCGGTGTGGACACTGAAGCTTTCTTT.